This is a list of T cell receptor beta chains from one sample in a study of cytomegalovirus exposure and HLA in healthy donors. Only in-frame clones appear in the TCRdb table, and some are missing; sequencing was by immunoSEQ multiplex PCR. The repertoire holds 220,000 or so clones, about 90% seen once, with 0.85% to 1.2% in the top ten. The sample consisted of PBMCs. These receptors were obtained from a woman under 30 in good health and CMV-seronegative. Both conserved end residues are part of each CDR3. Size tells how often a clone was seen (once, few, many) or the class of an expanded clone, and some rows leave it out.

abundance: once; v_gene: TRBV7-8; j_gene: TRBJ2-3; len: 18; CDR3aa: CASSLAPRLAGVPDTQYF
abundance: .; v_gene: TRBV5-4; j_gene: TRBJ2-3; len: 16; CDR3aa: CASSSSIAGVTDTQYF
abundance: .; v_gene: TRBV7-2; j_gene: TRBJ2-1; len: 15; CDR3aa: CASSSSSSSYNEQFF
abundance: .; v_gene: TRBV5-1; j_gene: TRBJ1-2; len: 16; CDR3aa: CASSPGQAAVAYGYTF
abundance: .; v_gene: TRBV10-3; j_gene: TRBJ1-5; len: 14; CDR3aa: CATLGDLGGQPQHF
abundance: .; v_gene: TRBV10-3; j_gene: TRBJ2-7; len: 12; CDR3aa: CAISDKGYEQYF
abundance: .; v_gene: TRBV11-3; j_gene: TRBJ2-3; len: 16; CDR3aa: CASSLQGLSSTDTQYF
abundance: .; v_gene: TRBV30; j_gene: TRBJ1-2; len: 14; CDR3aa: CAWSPLTGNYGYTF
abundance: .; v_gene: TRBV6-1; j_gene: TRBJ2-7; len: 15; CDR3aa: CASKVFGGRAGEQYF
abundance: .; v_gene: TRBV6-1; j_gene: TRBJ1-5; len: 12; CDR3aa: CASVTGSGPQHF
abundance: .; v_gene: TRBV27; j_gene: TRBJ1-2; len: 14; CDR3aa: CASSLQTAVKRYTF
abundance: .; v_gene: TRBV5-4; j_gene: TRBJ1-3; len: 16; CDR3aa: CASSLGDSYSGNTIYF
abundance: .; v_gene: TRBV10-2; j_gene: TRBJ2-5; len: 14; CDR3aa: CASSQEGGKETQYF
abundance: .; v_gene: TRBV28; j_gene: TRBJ1-5; len: 15; CDR3aa: CASRGRQGVGQPQHF
abundance: few; v_gene: TRBV18; j_gene: TRBJ1-3; len: 15; CDR3aa: CASSPGQSNGNTIYF
abundance: .; v_gene: TRBV5-1; j_gene: TRBJ2-3; len: 16; CDR3aa: CASTGTVRPSTDTQYF
abundance: once; v_gene: TRBV10-1; j_gene: TRBJ1-1; len: 14; CDR3aa: CASSESAALTEAFF
abundance: .; v_gene: TRBV27; j_gene: TRBJ1-1; len: 14; CDR3aa: CASSLMGTRTEAFF
abundance: .; v_gene: TRBV30; j_gene: TRBJ1-5; len: 14; CDR3aa: CAWSGQGGYQPQHF
abundance: .; v_gene: TRBV5-4; j_gene: TRBJ1-1; len: 13; CDR3aa: CASSAQGITEAFF
abundance: .; v_gene: TRBV30; j_gene: TRBJ2-2; len: 17; CDR3aa: CAWLSGSGSSHTGELFF
abundance: .; v_gene: TRBV28; j_gene: TRBJ2-2; len: 18; CDR3aa: CASSLYGSEISGRRELFF
abundance: .; v_gene: TRBV27; j_gene: TRBJ2-1; len: 13; CDR3aa: CASWGGRDNEQFF